The 21 T cell receptor beta chains presented below share a single source sample, sequenced in a study of T cell repertoires in cytomegalovirus infection. A single record per CDR3 protein comes from TCRdb applying MiXCR to the reads. Of 680,000 or so distinct CDR3 sequences in the sample, roughly 36% were seen once. Sequenced: PBMCs. These receptors all stem from a human donor in good health (CMV status not recorded). Some clones in this sample may be carry-over from other donors' samples.

The chain couples TRBV25-1 to TRBJ2-2, with 7 bases aligning to TRBD2. Germline V gives CDR1 MGHDK, CDR2 SYGVNS. The junction had 16 bases not matched to a gene; V was cut back by 7 bases and J by 5 bases. The CDR3 consists of 17 residues. The CDR3 protein is CASTYLGGGPETGELFF. CDR3 DNA: TGTGCCAGCACCTACCTGGGGGGAGGGCCCGAAACCGGGGAGCTGTTTTTT.

This clonotype turned up a few times. The chain joins TRBV23-1 to TRBJ2-3; possible D gene TRBD1, 7 bases. TRBV23-1 carries the ORF label, with uncertain function. The ends were cut back, 2 bases at V and 2 bases at J, with 23 bases in the middle. The CDR3 has 19 residues. The CDR3 spells CASSQRQGRRDHPTDTQYF. Written as DNA, the CDR3 is TGCGCCAGCAGTCAACGACAGGGTAGGAGGGACCACCCCACAGATACGCAGTATTTT.

This clonotype was picked up a small number of times. The rearrangement links TRBV7-2 to TRBJ2-1, with TRBD2 as a possible D gene (5 bases). The length of the CDR3 is 13 residues. Per germline, CDR1 SGHTA and CDR2 FQGNSA. The germline V and J ends were trimmed by 4 bases and 12 bases, with 16 bases remaining between them. Here the CDR3 DNA reads TGTGCCAGCAGCTCTCGCCGGGGTCCGCGGCAGTTCTTC. Translated: CASSSRRGPRQFF. The full variable domain, rest sourced from reference TRBV7-2 and TRBJ2-1, is GAGVSQSPSNKVTEKGKDVELRCDPISGHTALYWYRQSLGQGLEFLIYFQGNSAPDKSGLPSDRFSAERTGGSVSTLTIQRTQQEDSAVYLCASSSRRGPRQFFGPGTRLTVL.

This clonotype has a single count. The chain recombines TRBV28 with TRBJ2-2, with 7 bases matching TRBD2. CDR3 length: 15 residues. CDR1 is MDHEN and CDR2 is SYDVKM in the germline V gene. The junction had 10 bases not matched to a gene; V was cut back by 7 bases and J by 5 bases. CDR3 sequence: CASIPSGGKTGELFF. The CDR3 nucleotides are TGTGCCAGCATCCCTAGCGGCGGCAAAACCGGGGAGCTGTTTTTT.

This chain connects TRBV18 to TRBJ1-1; 7 nucleotides line up with TRBD1. Trimming removed 1 base from V and 1 base from J; junction bases left unmatched: 12. Germline CDR1 is KGHSH and CDR2 is LQKENI. The CDR3 covers 18 residues. CDR3: CASSPRNFEGAGNTEAFF. In DNA form, the CDR3 reads TGTGCCAGCTCACCACGGAACTTTGAGGGGGCGGGGAACACTGAAGCTTTCTTT.

This clonotype was seen once. V usage is TRBV20-1 and J usage is TRBJ1-1; D uncertain. V was pared by 3 bases and J by 4 bases, with 12 bases between. CDR3 length equals 13 residues. Looked up from germline, CDR1 is DFQATT and CDR2 is SNEGSKA (reference sequence). CDR3 in DNA: TGCAGTGCTAGGGCTAACCTAGTCACTGAAGCTTTCTTT. As protein: CSARANLVTEAFF.

V usage is TRBV28 and J usage is TRBJ1-2; D gene ambiguous. Trimming removed 5 bases from V and 5 bases from J, with 12 bases in between. The CDR3 runs to 13 residues. CDR1 and CDR2 (germline): MDHEN, SYDVKM. CDR3 nucleotides: TGTGCCAGCAGTCTCAGCACAACGTATGGCTACACCTTC. Translating it yields CASSLSTTYGYTF.

On this clonotype: This sequence may be a read error, since a much larger clone differs from it by one base. This sequence joins TRBV20-1 and TRBJ2-3; 8 positions agree with TRBD2. In germline, CDR1 is DFQATT, CDR2 SNEGSKA (reference sequence). The CDR3 spans 16 residues. CDR3 sequence: CSDRDLRAGVTDTQYF. In DNA, the CDR3 is TGCAGTGATAGAGATCTCCGAGCGGGAGTTACCGATACGCAGTATTTT.

Details on this clonotype: The germline gene is not matched at one end of the junction; a read error may be the cause. This chain connects TRBV6-2 or TRBV6-3 to TRBJ1-2, with D possibly being TRBD1 (6 bases). CDR3 size: 15 residues. Germline V lookup: CDR1 MNHEY, CDR2 SVGEGT. The CDR3 is CASSYPTGPIYVYTF. The CDR3 DNA reads as TGTGCCAGCAGCTATCCAACAGGGCCTATCTATGTCTACACCTTC.

The chain combines TRBV27 with TRBJ1-1; TRBD1 is a possible D gene (5 bases). Trimming took 11 bases from V and 3 from J, leaving 16 bases between them. CDR3 length: 13 amino acids. Per the germline V gene, CDR1 is MNHEY and CDR2 is SMNVEV (reference sequence). The CDR3 DNA is TGTGCCGTACTAGCAGGGTATCACACTGAAGCTTTCTTT. Its protein is CAVLAGYHTEAFF.

V gene TRBV19 combines with J gene TRBJ1-2; 11 bases align to TRBD1. V dropped 5 bases and J dropped 5; count of bases not matched to a gene: 7. Germline V gene lookup returns CDR1 LNHDA and CDR2 SQIVND (reference sequence). The CDR3 extends over 15 amino acids. CDR3 in DNA: TGTGCCAGTAGTCCTGGACAGGGGGCATCATATGGCTACACCTTC. Translation: CASSPGQGASYGYTF.

This chain links TRBV29-1 with TRBJ1-3, with 8 bases that match TRBD1. With 7 bases clipped from V and 0 bases from J, the junction kept 11 bases outside the gene matches. This CDR3 comprises 16 residues. Per germline, CDR1 SQVTM and CDR2 ANQGSEA. The CDR3 DNA reads TGCAGCGCCGCTGACAGGGGAAGGGACTCTGGAAACACCATATATTTT. Protein: CSAADRGRDSGNTIYF.

The chain recombines TRBV6-6 with TRBJ2-7; possible D gene TRBD1, 5 bases. V was shortened by 3 bases and J by 6 bases, with 15 bases between the two germline ends. Germline values: CDR1 MNHNY, CDR2 SVGAGI (reference sequence). The CDR3 spans 14 residues. CDR3 in amino acids: CASSYQQGLSEQYF. The CDR3 nucleotides are TGTGCCAGCAGTTATCAGCAGGGATTAAGCGAGCAGTACTTC.

The chain links TRBV28 to TRBJ2-3, with 9 positions matching TRBD2. CDR3 length: 15 residues. V was clipped by 10 bases and J by 5 bases; unmatched bases: 13. CDR1 is MDHEN and CDR2 is SYDVKM in the germline V gene. CDR3 in amino acids: CAIQPRAGGQDTQYF. CDR3 bases: TGTGCCATCCAACCCCGGGCGGGGGGGCAAGATACGCAGTATTTT.

The rearrangement links TRBV28 to TRBJ1-1; weak D call: TRBD1 (5 bases). Trimming shortened V by 3 bases and J by 0 bases, and 14 bases separated the two germline ends. This CDR3 region has 16 residues. CDR1 is MDHEN and CDR2 is SYDVKM in the germline V gene. The CDR3 coding sequence is TGTGCCAGCAGTTTGTTGACCGGGACGGTGAACACTGAAGCTTTCTTT. Its translation: CASSLLTGTVNTEAFF. The full variable domain, in which reference TRBV28 and TRBJ1-1 provide the parts outside the CDR3, is DVKVTQSSRYLVKRTGEKVFLECVQDMDHENMFWYRQDPGLGLRLIYFSYDVKMKEKGDIPEGYSVSREKKERFSLILESASTNQTSMYLCASSLLTGTVNTEAFFGQGTRLTVV.

The sample holds a few counts of this clonotype. This chain joins TRBV25-1 and TRBJ2-2, with no clear D. Germline CDR1 and CDR2: MGHDK and SYGVNS. The CDR3 covers 14 residues. V shed 2 bases and J shed 3 bases, with 7 bases lying between them. The CDR3 here is CASSERPYTGELFF. Here the CDR3 DNA reads TGTGCCAGCAGTGAAAGACCGTACACCGGGGAGCTGTTTTTT.

The chain is built from TRBV27 and TRBJ1-5; no firm D call. Between the trimmed V and J ends, which lost 6 bases and 3 bases, there was a span of 6 bases. Germline V gene data show CDR1 as MNHEY and CDR2 as SMNVEV (reference sequence). CDR3 length equals 12 residues. The CDR3 DNA is TGTGCCAGCAGCAAGAACAATCAGCCCCAGCATTTT. Protein: CASSKNNQPQHF.

J is TRBJ2-2 and V is TRBV19; no clear D gene. Per the germline V gene, CDR1 is LNHDA and CDR2 is SQIVND (reference sequence). The CDR3 length is 16 residues. V lost 4 bases and J 4 bases, leaving 16 bases between the germline ends. The CDR3 loop reads CASSSQVPRATGELFF. The CDR3 bases are TGTGCCAGTAGTAGCCAGGTGCCCCGCGCCACCGGGGAGCTGTTTTTT. Looking up the rest from reference TRBV19 and TRBJ2-2 gives the full variable domain: DGGITQSPKYLFRKEGQNVTLSCEQNLNHDAMYWYRQDPGQGLRLIYYSQIVNDFQKGDIAEGYSVSREKKESFPLTVTSAQKNPTAFYLCASSSQVPRATGELFFGEGSRLTVL.

This clonotype occurred a few times. The genes are TRBV6-1 and TRBJ2-5, with a weak D call TRBD2 (6 bases). Germline CDR1 MNHNS, CDR2 SASEGT. Trimming stripped 5 bases from V and 4 bases from J, with 14 bases between. The CDR3 extends over 14 amino acids. The CDR3 DNA sequence: TGTGCCAGCAGTCCTGCGGGGCCCCCAGAGACCCAGTACTTC. It codes for CASSPAGPPETQYF.

About this clonotype itself: One junction end disagrees with the germline gene, perhaps due to a read error. The V call is TRBV24-1, the J call TRBJ2-6; no reliable D call. In germline, CDR1 is KGHDR, CDR2 SFDVKD. The CDR3 covers 16 residues. The CDR3 coding sequence is TGTGCCACCAGTTATTTTCACGGAGCTGGGGCCAACGTCCTGACTTTC. Translated: CATSYFHGAGANVLTF.

The chain joins TRBV28 to TRBJ2-1, with TRBD2 matching 8 bases. The CDR3 runs to 15 residues. The germline V gene has CDR1 MDHEN and CDR2 SYDVKM. V dropped 4 bases and J dropped 8; count of bases not matched to a gene: 10. The CDR3 loop reads CASSSTAGDPHEQFF. The CDR3 DNA follows: TGTGCCAGCAGTTCCACAGCGGGAGATCCGCATGAGCAGTTCTTC.